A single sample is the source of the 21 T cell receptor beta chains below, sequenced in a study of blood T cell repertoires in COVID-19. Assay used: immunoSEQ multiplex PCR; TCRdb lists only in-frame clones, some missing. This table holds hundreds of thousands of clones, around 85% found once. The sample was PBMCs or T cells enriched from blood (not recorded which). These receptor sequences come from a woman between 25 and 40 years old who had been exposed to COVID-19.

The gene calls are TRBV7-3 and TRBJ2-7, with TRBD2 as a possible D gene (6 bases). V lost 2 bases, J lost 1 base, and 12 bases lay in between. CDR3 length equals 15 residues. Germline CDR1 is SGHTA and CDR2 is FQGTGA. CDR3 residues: CASSLDGGSSYEQYF. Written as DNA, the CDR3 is TGTGCCAGCAGCTTAGACGGGGGATCGTCCTACGAGCAGTACTTC.

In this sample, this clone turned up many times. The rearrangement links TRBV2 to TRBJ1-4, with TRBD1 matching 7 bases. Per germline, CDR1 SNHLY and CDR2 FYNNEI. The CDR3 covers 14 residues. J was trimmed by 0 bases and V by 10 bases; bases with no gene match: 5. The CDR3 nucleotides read TGTGCCACCTTCGGACAGGCAACTAATGAAAAACTGTTTTTT. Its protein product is CATFGQATNEKLFF. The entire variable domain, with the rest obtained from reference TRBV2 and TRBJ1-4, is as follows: EPEVTQTPSHQVTQMGQEVILRCVPISNHLYFYWYRQILGQKVEFLVSFYNNEISEKSEIFDDQFSVERPDGSNFTLKIRSTKLEDSAMYFCATFGQATNEKLFFGSGTQLSVL.

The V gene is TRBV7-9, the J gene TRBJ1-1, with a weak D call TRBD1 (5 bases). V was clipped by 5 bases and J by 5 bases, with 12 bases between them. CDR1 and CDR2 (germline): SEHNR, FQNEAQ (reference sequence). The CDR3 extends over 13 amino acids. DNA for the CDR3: TGTGCCAGCAGCCCCAGGGTTCGGACTGAAGCTTTCTTT. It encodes CASSPRVRTEAFF.

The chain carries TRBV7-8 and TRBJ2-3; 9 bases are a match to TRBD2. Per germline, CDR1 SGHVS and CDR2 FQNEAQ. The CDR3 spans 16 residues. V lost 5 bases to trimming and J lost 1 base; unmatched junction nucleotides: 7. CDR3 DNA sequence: TGTGCCAGCAGCCAGGGGACTAGCCGACGCACAGATACGCAGTATTTT. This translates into CASSQGTSRRTDTQYF.

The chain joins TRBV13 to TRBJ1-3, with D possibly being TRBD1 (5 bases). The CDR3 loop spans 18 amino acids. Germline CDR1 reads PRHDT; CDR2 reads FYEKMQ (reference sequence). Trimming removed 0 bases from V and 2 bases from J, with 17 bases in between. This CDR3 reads CASSLGLGRAFTGNTIYF. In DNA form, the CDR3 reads TGTGCCAGCAGCTTAGGCCTTGGCAGGGCATTTACTGGAAACACCATATATTTT. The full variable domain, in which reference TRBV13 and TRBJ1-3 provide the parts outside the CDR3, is AAGVIQSPRHLIKEKRETATLKCYPIPRHDTVYWYQQGPGQDPQFLISFYEKMQSDKGSIPDRFSAQQFSDYHSELNMSSLELGDSALYFCASSLGLGRAFTGNTIYFGEGSWLTVV.

The CDR3 DNA follows: TGCGCCAGCAGCTTAGACAGGGGGCATTTCTACGAGCAGTACTTC. This translates into CASSLDRGHFYEQYF. The chain uses TRBV5-1 and TRBJ2-7; 10 positions match TRBD1. This CDR3 region has 15 residues. Germline CDR1 SGHRS, CDR2 YFSETQ. Trimming took 2 bases from V and 3 from J; bases not matched to a gene: 5.

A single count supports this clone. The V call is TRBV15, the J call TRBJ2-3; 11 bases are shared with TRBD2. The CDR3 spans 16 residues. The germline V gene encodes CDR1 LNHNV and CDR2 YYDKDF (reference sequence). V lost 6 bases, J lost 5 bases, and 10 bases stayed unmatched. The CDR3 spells CATRSTSGSFRDTQYF. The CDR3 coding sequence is TGTGCCACCAGGAGCACTAGCGGGAGTTTCAGAGATACGCAGTATTTT.

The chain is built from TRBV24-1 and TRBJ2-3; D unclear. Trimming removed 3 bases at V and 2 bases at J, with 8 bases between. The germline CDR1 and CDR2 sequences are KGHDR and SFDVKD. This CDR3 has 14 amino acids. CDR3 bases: TGTGCCACCAGTGATCGGTCAAACACAGATACGCAGTATTTT. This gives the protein CATSDRSNTDTQYF.

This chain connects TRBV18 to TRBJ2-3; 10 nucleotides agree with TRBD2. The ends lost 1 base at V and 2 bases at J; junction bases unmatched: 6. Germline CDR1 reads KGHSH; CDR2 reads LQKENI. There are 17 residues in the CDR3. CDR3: CASSPRSSGGHTDTQYF. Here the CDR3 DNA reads TGTGCCAGCTCACCACGGAGTAGCGGGGGGCACACAGATACGCAGTATTTT.

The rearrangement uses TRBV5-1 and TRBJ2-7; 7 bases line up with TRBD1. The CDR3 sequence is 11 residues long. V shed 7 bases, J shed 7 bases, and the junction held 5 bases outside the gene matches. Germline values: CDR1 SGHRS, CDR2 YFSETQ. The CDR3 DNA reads TGCGCCAGCCGACAGGGAAAAGAGCAGTACTTC. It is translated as CASRQGKEQYF.

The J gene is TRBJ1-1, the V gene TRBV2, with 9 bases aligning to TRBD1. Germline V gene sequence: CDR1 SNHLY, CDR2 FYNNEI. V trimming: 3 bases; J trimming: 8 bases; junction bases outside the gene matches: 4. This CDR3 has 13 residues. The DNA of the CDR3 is TGTGCCAGCAGTGATACAGGGGGCCGGGAAGCTTTCTTT. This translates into CASSDTGGREAFF.

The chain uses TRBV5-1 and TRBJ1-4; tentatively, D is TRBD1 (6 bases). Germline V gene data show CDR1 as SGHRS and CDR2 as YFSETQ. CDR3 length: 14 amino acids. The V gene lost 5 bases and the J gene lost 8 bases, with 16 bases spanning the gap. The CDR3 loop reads CASRLTGGEEKLFF. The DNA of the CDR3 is TGCGCCAGCAGACTGACAGGAGGAGAAGAAAAACTGTTTTTT.

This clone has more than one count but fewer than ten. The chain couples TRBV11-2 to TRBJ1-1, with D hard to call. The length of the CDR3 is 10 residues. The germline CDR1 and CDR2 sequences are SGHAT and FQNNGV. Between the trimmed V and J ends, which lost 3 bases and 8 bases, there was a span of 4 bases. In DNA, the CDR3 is TGTGCCAGCAGCTTCCTCGAAGCTTTCTTT. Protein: CASSFLEAFF.

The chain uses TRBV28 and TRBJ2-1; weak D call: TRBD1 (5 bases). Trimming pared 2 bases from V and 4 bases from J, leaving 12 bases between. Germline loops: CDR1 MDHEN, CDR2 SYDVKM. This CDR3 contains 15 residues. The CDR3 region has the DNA TGTGCCAGCAGTTTACCCACTGACAGTTACAATGAGCAGTTCTTC. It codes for CASSLPTDSYNEQFF.

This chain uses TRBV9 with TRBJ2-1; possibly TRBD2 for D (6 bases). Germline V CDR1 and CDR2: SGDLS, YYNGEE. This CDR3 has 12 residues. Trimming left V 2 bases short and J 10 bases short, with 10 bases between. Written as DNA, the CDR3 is TGTGCCAGCAGCGTTGAGAGCGGGGAGCAGTTCTTC. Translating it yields CASSVESGEQFF. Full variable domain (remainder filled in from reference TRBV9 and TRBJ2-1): DSGVTQTPKHLITATGQRVTLRCSPRSGDLSVYWYQQSLDQGLQFLIQYYNGEERAKGNILERFSAQQFPDLHSELNLSSLELGDSALYFCASSVESGEQFFGPGTRLTVL.

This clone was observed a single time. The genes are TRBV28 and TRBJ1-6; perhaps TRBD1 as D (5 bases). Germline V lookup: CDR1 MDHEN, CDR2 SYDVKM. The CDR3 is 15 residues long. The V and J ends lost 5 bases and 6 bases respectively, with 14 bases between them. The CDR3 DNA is TGTGCCAGCAGTCCCGGGGGGGTGATTAATTCACCCCTCCACTTT. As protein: CASSPGGVINSPLHF.

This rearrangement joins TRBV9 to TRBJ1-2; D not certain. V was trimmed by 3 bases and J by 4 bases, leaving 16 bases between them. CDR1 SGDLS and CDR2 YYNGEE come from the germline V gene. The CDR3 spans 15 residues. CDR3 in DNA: TGTGCCAGCAGCGCCCCGTCGAGGGAAAGCTATGGCTACACCTTC. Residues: CASSAPSRESYGYTF. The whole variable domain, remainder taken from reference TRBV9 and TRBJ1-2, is DSGVTQTPKHLITATGQRVTLRCSPRSGDLSVYWYQQSLDQGLQFLIQYYNGEERAKGNILERFSAQQFPDLHSELNLSSLELGDSALYFCASSAPSRESYGYTFGSGTRLTVV.

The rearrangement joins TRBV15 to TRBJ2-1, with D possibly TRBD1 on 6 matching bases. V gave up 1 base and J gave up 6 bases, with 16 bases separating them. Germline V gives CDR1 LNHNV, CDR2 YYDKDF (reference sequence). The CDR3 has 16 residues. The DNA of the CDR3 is TGTGCCACCAGCAGAGGGGGCACAGGGTTCCCCAATGAGCAGTTCTTC. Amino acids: CATSRGGTGFPNEQFF.

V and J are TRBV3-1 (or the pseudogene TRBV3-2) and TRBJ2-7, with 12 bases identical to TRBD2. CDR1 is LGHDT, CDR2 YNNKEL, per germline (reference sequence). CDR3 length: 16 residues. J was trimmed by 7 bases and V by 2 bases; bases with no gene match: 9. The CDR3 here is CASSQSSSGRALEQYF. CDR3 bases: TGTGCCAGCAGCCAATCATCTAGCGGGAGGGCCCTAGAGCAGTACTTC.

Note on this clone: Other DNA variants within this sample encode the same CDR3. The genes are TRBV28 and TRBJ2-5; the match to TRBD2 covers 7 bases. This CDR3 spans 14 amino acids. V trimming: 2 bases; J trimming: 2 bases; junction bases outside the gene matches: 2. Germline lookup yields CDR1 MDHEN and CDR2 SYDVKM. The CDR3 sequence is CASSLAGAQETQYF. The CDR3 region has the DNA TGTGCCAGCAGTTTAGCGGGAGCTCAAGAGACCCAGTACTTC. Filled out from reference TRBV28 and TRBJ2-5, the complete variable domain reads DVKVTQSSRYLVKRTGEKVFLECVQDMDHENMFWYRQDPGLGLRLIYFSYDVKMKEKGDIPEGYSVSREKKERFSLILESASTNQTSMYLCASSLAGAQETQYFGPGTRLLVL.

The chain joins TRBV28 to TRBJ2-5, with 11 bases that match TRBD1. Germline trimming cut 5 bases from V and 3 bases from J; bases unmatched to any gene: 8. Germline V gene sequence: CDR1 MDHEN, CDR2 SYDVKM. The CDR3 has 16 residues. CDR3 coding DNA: TGTGCCAGCAGTCTTCTCGGACAGGGGGCAAAAGAGACCCAGTACTTC. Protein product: CASSLLGQGAKETQYF.